This entry describes one T cell receptor beta chain. The cDNA for TCR beta came from 5'RACE template switching with UMIs. No DNA is given; TCRdb re-called the 5' RACE reads and lists each CDR3 protein once. Its listing shows under 600,000 distinct CDR3 sequences. This record belongs to a study of T cells expressing NK-cell markers. The germline gives CDR1 WNHNN, CDR2 SYGVQD (reference sequence). The CDR3 has 14 amino acids. The specimen was blood T cells: a sorted CD56 or NKG2C T cell subset, CD4+ or CD8+ T cells, or bulk PBMC T cells (not recorded which). V and J are TRBV10-1 and TRBJ2-7. The source is a woman aged 50 to 65 in good health. The CDR3 sequence: CASSESGTTYEQYF.